This T cell receptor (beta chain) was documented in a study of T cells in Graves' hyperthyroidism and ophthalmopathy. General study points: Appearing also in blood were most of the thyroid clonotypes expanded above 0.001. Patients with ophthalmopathy were separated from those with stable hyperthyroidism by a 13 V-J model.

Researchers amplified the TCR beta CDR3 regions from RNA transcripts. The HTBI primer set served for first-round RT-PCR of the TCR CDR3. TCRdb analysed the multiplex PCR reads with MiXCR anew, one entry per CDR3 protein. This sample has about 50,000 distinct CDR3 sequences, with 49% found just once. The length of the CDR3 is 13 residues. CDR1 MNHEY and CDR2 SVGAGI come from the germline V gene. Trimming took off 6 bases at V and 0 bases at J, with 5 bases between the two ends. This clonotype was detected many times. Antigen: not known. The study enrolled patients aged 18 to 65 with newly diagnosed hyperthyroidism of under 2 months' duration. Uncontrolled infections, other autoimmune diseases, pregnancy or lactation led to exclusion of patients.

The gene calls are TRBV6-5 and TRBJ1-4; D is unresolved. The sequence derives from a woman between 45 and 65 years old with Graves' hyperthyroidism. Source material: peripheral blood or thyroid tissue (not recorded which). DNA for the CDR3: TGTGCCAGCAGGGCCGCAACTAATGAAAAACTGTTTTTT. Amino acids: CASRAATNEKLFF.